Below are 9 T cell receptor beta chains sequenced from a single sample in a study of neurological immune-mediated disorders. MiXCR was run by TCRdb on the 5' RACE reads, yielding one entry per CDR3 protein. The sample lists more than 70,000 distinct CDR3 sequences; about 15% were seen once. Sequenced sample: PBMCs. The receptors come from a woman aged 40 to 50 in good health.

This clonotype was detected many times. The genes are TRBV2 and TRBJ2-3; perhaps TRBD2 as D (6 bases). CDR3 length: 15 residues. V lost 5 bases and J lost 3, with 15 bases in between. Germline CDR1 reads SNHLY; CDR2 reads FYNNEI. This chain's CDR3 is CASSSRLGGTDTQYF. Here the CDR3 DNA reads TGTGCCAGCAGTAGCCGACTAGGAGGGACAGATACGCAGTATTTT.

The sample holds many counts of this clonotype. This sequence joins TRBV5-1 and TRBJ2-3, with D perhaps given as TRBD1 or TRBD2 (6 bases each). The germline CDR1 and CDR2 sequences are SGHRS and YFSETQ. The CDR3 runs 15 residues. Trimming stripped 5 bases from V and 0 bases from J, with 13 bases between. CDR3 residues: CASRQTGASTDTQYF. CDR3 in DNA: TGCGCCAGCAGACAAACGGGGGCCAGCACAGATACGCAGTATTTT.

This clonotype was seen at least ten times. V and J are TRBV4-1 and TRBJ1-5; tentative D call: TRBD1 (5 bases). This CDR3 is 15 amino acids long. Germline CDR1 MGHRA, CDR2 YSYEKL. V gave up 0 bases and J gave up 5 bases, with 11 bases separating them. CDR3 in DNA: TGCGCCAGCAGCCAAGACACGACAGCCTATCAGCCCCAGCATTTT. Its protein is CASSQDTTAYQPQHF.

This clonotype was seen many times. This CDR3 is CASSLKGREIQRSYEQYV. In DNA, the CDR3 is TGTGCCAGCAGTTTAAAAGGCAGGGAGATCCAGAGGTCCTACGAGCAGTACGTC. The V call is TRBV28, the J call TRBJ2-7; tentatively, D is TRBD1 or TRBD2 (5 bases each). Deletions cut 2 bases from V and 1 base from J, with 21 bases between. The CDR3 length is 18 residues. Germline values: CDR1 MDHEN, CDR2 SYDVKM.

There are many counts of this clonotype. V gene TRBV6-5 combines with J gene TRBJ1-4, with 7 bases aligning to TRBD1. This CDR3 is 15 amino acids long. From germline, CDR1 is MNHEY and CDR2 SVGAGI. J gave up 3 bases and V 6 bases, and 7 bases lay outside the gene matches. CDR3 region: CASRRGTVANEKLFF. The CDR3 DNA is TGTGCCAGCAGACGAGGGACAGTTGCTAATGAAAAACTGTTTTTT.

In this sample, this clonotype turned up many times. This chain connects TRBV12-3 or TRBV12-4 to TRBJ2-1; TRBD1 matches 10 bases. The J segment lost 14 bases and the V segment lost 5 bases, leaving 12 bases of the junction unmatched. The CDR3 totals 14 residues. The CDR3 here is CASSPGQGRGREFF. The DNA for the CDR3 is TGTGCCAGCAGTCCGGGACAGGGGAGAGGACGAGAGTTCTTC.

With regard to this clonotype: A read error may produce the germline difference seen at one junction end. CDR3 region: CASSYRTGPLQETHYF. DNA for the CDR3: TGTGCCAGCAGCTACCGGACAGGGCCCTTGCAAGAGACCCATTACTTC. This chain uses TRBV7-6 with TRBJ2-5, with 8 bases identical to TRBD1. CDR3 length equals 16 residues. Germline-derived CDR1 and CDR2 are SGHVS and FNYEAQ.

At least ten counts were recorded for this clonotype. J is TRBJ2-5 and V is TRBV20-1, with 7 bases lining up with TRBD2. Germline-derived CDR1 and CDR2 are DFQATT and SNEGSKA (reference sequence). The junction had 8 bases not matched to a gene; V was cut back by 5 bases and J by 2 bases. This CDR3 comprises 14 residues. In nucleotides, the CDR3 is TGCAGTGCTTCTTCCCCGGGACTACAAGAGACCCAGTACTTC. As protein: CSASSPGLQETQYF.

V and J are TRBV30 and TRBJ1-5; the D gene is possibly TRBD1 (5 bases). CDR1 is GTSNPN and CDR2 is SVGIG in the germline V gene (reference sequence). This CDR3 contains 15 residues. V shed 0 bases and J shed 1 base, with 10 bases lying between them. This chain's CDR3 is CAWSVRRGSNQPQHF. CDR3 nucleotides: TGTGCCTGGAGTGTACGGAGGGGCAGCAATCAGCCCCAGCATTTT.